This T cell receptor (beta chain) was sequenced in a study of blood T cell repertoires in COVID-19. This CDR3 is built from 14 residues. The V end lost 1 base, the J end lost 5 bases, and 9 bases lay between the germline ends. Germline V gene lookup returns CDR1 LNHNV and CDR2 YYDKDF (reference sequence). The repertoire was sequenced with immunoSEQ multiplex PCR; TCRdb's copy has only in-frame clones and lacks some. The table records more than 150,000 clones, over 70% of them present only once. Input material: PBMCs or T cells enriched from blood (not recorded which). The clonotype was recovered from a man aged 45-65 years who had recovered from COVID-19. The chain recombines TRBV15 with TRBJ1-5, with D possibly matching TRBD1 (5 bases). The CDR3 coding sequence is TGTGCCACCAGCAGAGGGGGCGCGGATCAGCCCCAGCATTTT. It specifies CATSRGGADQPQHF.